This T cell receptor beta chain was obtained from a study of cytomegalovirus exposure and HLA in healthy donors. Germline CDR1 and CDR2: SGHRS and YFSETQ. This CDR3 spans 16 amino acids. Germline trimming cut 0 bases from V and 5 bases from J; bases unmatched to any gene: 3. Primers for the PCR totalled 60 Vbeta and 13 Jbeta. Libraries were prepared by immunoSEQ multiplex PCR; TCRdb keeps only in-frame clonotypes and omits some of them. The sample consists of about 150,000 clones, 65% to 80% of them appearing once. The clonotype originates from a male donor in good health and CMV-seronegative. Source material: PBMCs. This chain uses TRBV5-1 with TRBJ1-5; 12 nucleotides agree with TRBD1. CDR3 sequence: CASSLGDRGLDQPQHF. CDR3 nucleotide sequence: TGCGCCAGCAGCTTGGGGGACAGGGGGCTGGATCAGCCCCAGCATTTT. The entire variable domain, with the rest obtained from reference TRBV5-1 and TRBJ1-5, is as follows: KAGVTQTPRYLIKTRGQQVTLSCSPISGHRSVSWYQQTPGQGLQFLFEYFSETQRNKGNFPGRFSGRQFSNSRSEMNVSTLELGDSALYLCASSLGDRGLDQPQHFGDGTRLSIL.